This T cell receptor (beta chain) came from a study of OX40 agonist ivuxolimab in advanced cancers. Whole-study context: Mean age approximately 61 years, range roughly 20 to 85; just over 80% male. Study-wide results and caveats: At doses 0.1 to 3.0 mg/kg, CD4+ and CD8+ clones expanded.

The assay was immunoSEQ multiplex PCR, and TCRdb's table has in-frame clones only and misses some. The sample includes more than 50,000 clones, around 79% seen only once; the top ten take about 1.2%. Notes on this clone: As yet, its antigen is unknown.

Germline V gene data show CDR1 as MDHEN and CDR2 as SYDVKM. V lost 2 bases and J 1 base, leaving 15 bases between the germline ends. The CDR3 totals 17 residues. Specimen: CD4+ or CD8+ T cells sorted from blood, collected in a trial of the OX40 agonist ivuxolimab. The receptor comes from an adult with an advanced solid tumor such as melanoma, head and neck, liver or kidney cancer. The V and J genes are TRBV28 and TRBJ2-1; D remains ambiguous. CDR3 in amino acids: CASSLARRMGSYNEQFF. In DNA form, the CDR3 reads TGTGCCAGCAGTTTAGCCCGCCGTATGGGGTCCTACAATGAGCAGTTCTTC.